One sample yielded the 3 T cell receptor beta chains listed below, sequenced in a study of Graves' ophthalmopathy and Graves' hyperthyroidism. CDR3 regions of TCR beta were amplified from RNA transcripts. Amplification began with first-round RT-PCR using HTBI primers, then second-round multiplex PCR was performed. TCRdb recomputed calls from the multiplex PCR reads with MiXCR, one row per CDR3 protein. Of more than 1,000,000 distinct CDR3 sequences in the sample, 35% to 40% were seen once. The specimen sequenced was peripheral blood or thyroid tissue (not recorded which). The receptor set was obtained from an adult man with Graves' hyperthyroidism.

This clonotype appeared many times. V usage is TRBV7-2 and J usage is TRBJ1-5; 7 nucleotides align to TRBD1. Looked up from germline, CDR1 is SGHTA and CDR2 is FQGNSA. The length of the CDR3 is 15 residues. The V gene end was trimmed by 2 bases and the J gene end by 3 bases; junction bases not matched to a gene: 4. CDR3 sequence: CASSLYGTDNQPQHF. The CDR3 DNA reads TGTGCCAGCAGCTTATATGGGACAGACAATCAGCCCCAGCATTTT.

As concerns this clonotype: Mismatch with germline at one junction end may stem from a read error. The rearrangement uses TRBV29-1 and TRBJ1-5; D is undetermined. The CDR3 is 15 amino acids. CDR1 and CDR2 (germline): SQVTM, ANQGSEA. CDR3 sequence: CNVDRPDSGNQPQHF. In DNA form, the CDR3 reads TGCAACGTTGATCGGCCAGACTCGGGCAATCAGCCCCAGCATTTT.

This rearrangement joins TRBV7-7 to TRBJ2-3; TRBD1 matches 7 bases. CDR3 size: 15 residues. Looked up from germline, CDR1 is SSHAT and CDR2 is FNYEAQ (reference sequence). V lost 5 bases and J lost 3; bases outside the gene matches: 8. CDR3 nucleotide sequence: TGTGCCAGCAGCCCGCTGGGGACAGCTACAGATACGCAGTATTTT. Translating gives CASSPLGTATDTQYF.